Listed below are T cell receptor beta chains from one sample, sequenced in a study of blood T cell repertoires in COVID-19. Sequencing was performed with immunoSEQ multiplex PCR; in TCRdb, only in-frame clones are kept and a portion is missing. The sample holds about 56,000 clones, 72% seen once. The material sequenced was peripheral blood. These receptors were taken from a woman aged 70-85 years with COVID-19, enrolled during active disease. Both conserved end residues are part of each CDR3. A D gene is named only where the DNA matches it firmly. Clone size, where shown, is once, few, many, or a class for clones that have expanded.

j_call	v_call	clone_size	d_call	cdr3_length	cdr3_aa	cdr3_nt
TRBJ1-2	TRBV27	.	.	11	CASSPLCGYTF	TGTGCCAGCAGCCCCCTCTGTGGCTACACCTTC
TRBJ2-1	TRBV10-3	.	TRBD2	15	CAISEWSSGDNEQFF	TGTGCCATCAGTGAGTGGTCTAGCGGGGACAATGAGCAGTTCTTC
TRBJ1-1	TRBV5-1	few	.	15	CASSPESASQIGAFF	TGCGCCAGCAGCCCGGAGTCGGCCTCACAAATCGGAGCTTTCTTT
TRBJ2-3	TRBV24-1	few	.	13	CATSEQVLDTQYF	TGTGCCACCAGTGAGCAGGTTCTGGATACGCAGTATTTT
TRBJ2-3	TRBV18	.	TRBD2	16	CASSPPSAGVRDTQYF	TGTGCCAGCTCACCACCGTCAGCGGGGGTAAGGGATACGCAGTATTTT
TRBJ1-1	TRBV19	few	.	15	CASSIRGSSNTEAFF	TGTGCCAGTAGTATCAGAGGCAGTTCGAACACTGAAGCTTTCTTT
TRBJ1-2	TRBV20-1	few	.	11	CSAPAAFGYTF	TGCAGTGCCCCGGCGGCCTTTGGCTACACCTTC
TRBJ2-2	TRBV5-1	.	.	15	CASSPDSSNTGELFF	TGCGCCAGCAGCCCCGACAGCAGTAACACCGGGGAGCTGTTTTTT
TRBJ1-1	TRBV13	.	TRBD1	18	CASSIRTGGIDLNTEAFF	TGTGCCAGCAGCATACGGACAGGGGGGATCGATCTGAACACTGAAGCTTTCTTT
TRBJ1-1	TRBV2	.	TRBD1	11	CASILDRETFF	TGTGCCAGCATCCTCGACAGGGAAACTTTCTTT
TRBJ1-2	TRBV4-3	.	TRBD1	15	CASSPWTGPSYGYTF	TGCGCCAGCAGCCCCTGGACAGGTCCGTCCTATGGCTACACCTTC
TRBJ1-5	TRBV7-8	.	.	17	CASSLVAGPSRNQPQHF	TGTGCCAGCAGCTTAGTAGCAGGGCCAAGCCGAAATCAGCCCCAGCATTTT
TRBJ1-2	TRBV28	.	.	15	CASSLGGRENYGYTF	TGTGCCAGCAGTTTAGGGGGCAGGGAGAACTATGGCTACACCTTC